The 10 T cell receptor beta chains below were found in one sample sequenced in a study of spatial heterogeneity in lung cancer. Each CDR3 protein gets one entry after TCRdb re-called the 5' RACE reads with MiXCR. In the table there are roughly 75,000 distinct CDR3 sequences, about an eighth of which are singletons. Time point defined: sample taken at primary tumor resection. Sequencing covered unsorted whole RNA taken from tumor, nontumor lung or frozen PBMC. Source: PBMCs, taken at surgery. The receptors were sampled from a male donor with early-stage non-small cell lung cancer.

This clonotype was picked up many times. The CDR3 sequence is CASSFTTGGKNIQYF. DNA for the CDR3: TGCGCCAGCAGCTTTACGACAGGCGGCAAAAACATTCAGTACTTC. The chain uses TRBV5-1 and TRBJ2-4, with a tentative D call TRBD1 (6 bases). The V gene lost 2 bases and the J gene lost 3 bases, with 12 bases spanning the gap. Germline V gene data show CDR1 as SGHRS and CDR2 as YFSETQ. The CDR3 loop spans 15 amino acids.

The table lists this clonotype with a few counts. The chain joins TRBV29-1 to TRBJ1-2, with a weak D call TRBD1 (5 bases). V lost 2 bases, J lost 8 bases, and 21 bases lay in between. CDR3 length: 15 residues. Per the germline V gene, CDR1 is SQVTM and CDR2 is ANQGSEA. CDR3 sequence (DNA): TGCAGCGTTGAAAATGACAGACCCTTGCCCTGGGGCTACACCTTC. Translation gives CSVENDRPLPWGYTF.

This clonotype was seen just once. This chain joins TRBV7-2 and TRBJ2-1, with 8 nucleotides matching TRBD2. This CDR3 contains 15 residues. Germline V CDR1 and CDR2: SGHTA, FQGNSA. V dropped 5 bases and J dropped 7; count of bases not matched to a gene: 10. As DNA, the CDR3 is TGTGCCAGCAGCCGGGGGGGTACAGTCGATAATGAGCAGTTCTTC. Translated, it gives CASSRGGTVDNEQFF.

The V gene is TRBV4-3, the J gene TRBJ2-7, with D perhaps matching TRBD2 (7 bases). Trimming took off 0 bases at V and 6 bases at J, with 12 bases between the two ends. Germline V lookup: CDR1 LGHNA, CDR2 YSLEER. The CDR3 consists of 14 residues. CDR3 residues: CASSQDTGGREQYF. The CDR3 nucleotides are TGCGCCAGCAGCCAAGACACGGGGGGCCGCGAGCAGTACTTC.

This clonotype appeared many times. This rearrangement joins TRBV5-1 to TRBJ2-7, with 9 bases matching TRBD2. The CDR3 is 14 amino acids. V shed 6 bases and J 5 bases; nucleotides not matched to a gene: 9. Germline V gives CDR1 SGHRS, CDR2 YFSETQ. The CDR3 nucleotides are TGCGCCAGCAAAGTGGCGGGAGGGCCGAACGAGCAGTACTTC. It is translated as CASKVAGGPNEQYF.

This clonotype was detected only a few times. The chain joins TRBV29-1 to TRBJ2-5, with TRBD2 as a possible D gene (6 bases). The CDR3 contains 13 residues. V lost 3 bases to trimming and J lost 5 bases, with 13 bases between them. CDR1 SQVTM and CDR2 ANQGSEA come from the germline V gene. As DNA, the CDR3 is TGCAGCGTTGAGGGGAGGAGGTCGGAGACCCAGTACTTC. This sequence encodes CSVEGRRSETQYF. Complete variable domain (other parts from reference TRBV29-1 and TRBJ2-5): SAVISQKPSRDICQRGTSLTIQCQVDSQVTMMFWYRQQPGQSLTLIATANQGSEATYESGFVIDKFPISRPNLTFSTLTVSNMSPEDSSIYLCSVEGRRSETQYFGPGTRLLVL.

This clonotype came up a few times. This sequence joins TRBV6-1 and TRBJ2-7, with a tentative D call TRBD1 (5 bases). The germline CDR1 and CDR2 sequences are MNHNS and SASEGT. The ends were cut back, 4 bases at V and 5 bases at J, with 12 bases in the middle. This CDR3 contains 13 residues. In DNA form, the CDR3 reads TGTGCCAGCAGTGGCAGGGCCGTCCACGAGCAGTACTTC. Its protein is CASSGRAVHEQYF.

This rearrangement joins TRBV3-1 to TRBJ2-5, with 12 bases that match TRBD2. Germline V CDR1 and CDR2: LGHDT, YNNKEL (reference sequence). The CDR3 contains 15 residues. V shed 1 base, J shed 5 bases, and the junction held 2 bases outside the gene matches. The CDR3 spells CASSQGLAGVETQYF. The DNA for the CDR3 is TGTGCCAGCAGCCAAGGACTAGCGGGAGTTGAGACCCAGTACTTC.

This clonotype has just a few counts. This chain connects TRBV10-3 to TRBJ1-1; maybe TRBD1 (6 bases). CDR1 is ENHRY, CDR2 SYGVKD, per germline. This CDR3 comprises 15 residues. Trimming left V 7 bases short and J 4 bases short, with 19 bases between. The CDR3 here is CAITPTGLGGTEAFF. CDR3 nucleotide sequence: TGTGCCATCACTCCCACAGGGTTGGGCGGCACTGAAGCTTTCTTT.

This clonotype was detected only a few times. This chain connects TRBV5-4 to TRBJ2-7; D is ambiguous. The CDR3 contains 15 residues. Germline V gene lookup returns CDR1 SGHNT and CDR2 YYREEE (reference sequence). The V gene lost 4 bases and the J gene lost 2 bases, with 16 bases spanning the gap. The CDR3 is CASSLSSRKPYEQYF. DNA for the CDR3: TGTGCCAGCAGCCTATCGTCCAGGAAGCCCTACGAGCAGTACTTC.